Presented here are 25 T cell receptor beta chains from one specimen sequenced in a study of persistence of HIV-infected CD4 T cells. Cells were stimulated nonspecifically with anti-CD3/anti-CD28 magnetic beads. Sorting of responding CD4+ T cells relied on upregulated CD40 ligand together with CD69. The antigens these receptors bind are not known. The libraries were made with immunoSEQ version 4 in survey mode. The method was immunoSEQ multiplex PCR; TCRdb's version includes in-frame clones alone and lacks a portion of them. There are approximately 45,000 clones in the sample; around 89% occur only once, and 2.5% to 4% lies in the top ten. This material consisted of CD4+ T cells sorted from PBMCs after approximately 19-hour stimulation, taken from a patient who received antiretroviral therapy. The source of these receptors is an adult woman with HIV who was CMV-seropositive.

This chain links TRBV18 with TRBJ1-1, with 9 bases matching TRBD1. The V gene end was trimmed by 0 bases and the J gene end by 2 bases; junction bases not matched to a gene: 7. This CDR3 spans 17 amino acids. Germline assignment: CDR1 KGHSH and CDR2 LQKENI. The CDR3 nucleotides are TGTGCCAGCTCACCACCGGACAGGGGCCAACCCAACACTGAAGCTTTCTTT. Encoded protein: CASSPPDRGQPNTEAFF.

The rearrangement uses TRBV18 and TRBJ1-6, with D possibly TRBD1 on 6 matching bases. The CDR3 extends over 13 amino acids. V was shortened by 2 bases and J by 8 bases, with 7 bases between the two germline ends. Germline CDR1 reads KGHSH; CDR2 reads LQKENI. As DNA, the CDR3 is TGTGCCAGCTCACCATCAGGGGATTCACCCCTCCACTTT. It specifies CASSPSGDSPLHF.

The chain recombines TRBV7-7 with TRBJ2-5; 8 positions agree with TRBD1. Germline trimming cut 5 bases from V and 4 bases from J; bases unmatched to any gene: 9. Germline CDR1 reads SSHAT; CDR2 reads FNYEAQ (reference sequence). The CDR3 loop spans 15 amino acids. In DNA, the CDR3 is TGTGCCAGCAGCCCAGGGGGCGCAGGTTCAGAGACCCAGTACTTC. Encoded protein: CASSPGGAGSETQYF. Supplemented by reference TRBV7-7 and TRBJ2-5, the full variable domain reads GAGVSQSPRYKVTKRGQDVTLRCDPISSHATLYWYQQALGQGPEFLTYFNYEAQPDKSGLPSDRFSAERPEGSISTLTIQRTEQRDSAMYRCASSPGGAGSETQYFGPGTRLLVL.

The gene calls are TRBV6-5 and TRBJ2-7, with D hard to call. Between the trimmed V and J ends, which lost 0 bases and 5 bases, there was a span of 14 bases. The CDR3 has 15 residues. Per the germline V gene, CDR1 is MNHEY and CDR2 is SVGAGI. CDR3 protein: CASSYSVKGFHEQYF. The DNA for the CDR3 is TGTGCCAGCAGTTACTCGGTTAAGGGATTCCACGAGCAGTACTTC.

The DNA for the CDR3 is TGTGCCAGCAGTTTGGGGACGGGGTATACGCAGTATTTT. Translation gives CASSLGTGYTQYF. The chain employs TRBV27 and TRBJ2-3; D is tentatively TRBD1 or TRBD2 (5 bases each). The V and J ends lost 3 bases and 7 bases respectively, with 11 bases between them. From germline, CDR1 is MNHEY and CDR2 SMNVEV (reference sequence). The CDR3 consists of 13 residues.

V and J are TRBV6-5 and TRBJ2-7, with 11 bases lining up with TRBD1. V was pared by 4 bases and J by 6 bases, with 5 bases of the junction left unmatched. Germline values: CDR1 MNHEY, CDR2 SVGAGI. The CDR3 spans 14 residues. CDR3 nucleotide sequence: TGTGCCAGCAGTTCGGACAGGGGGCTGGGCGAGCAGTACTTC. It yields the protein CASSSDRGLGEQYF.

V usage is TRBV11-1 and J usage is TRBJ2-5; D unresolved. The CDR3 covers 16 residues. V gave up 5 bases and J gave up 2 bases, with 18 bases separating them. Germline CDR1 reads SGHAT; CDR2 reads FQDESV (reference sequence). CDR3 bases: TGTGCCAGCAGCCTACGGACGCCGTCATCTCAAGAGACCCAGTACTTC. This codes for CASSLRTPSSQETQYF.

CDR3 residues: CASSLGGEQYF. The CDR3 DNA reads TGTGCCAGCAGCCTCGGGGGCGAGCAGTACTTC. The chain has TRBV12-3 or TRBV12-4 and TRBJ2-7; the D gene is possibly TRBD2 (6 bases). This CDR3 comprises 11 residues. Trimming pared 6 bases from V and 6 bases from J, leaving 9 bases between.

The chain links TRBV11-3 to TRBJ2-5, with unresolved D. The germline V gene has CDR1 SGHNT and CDR2 YENEEA. The length of the CDR3 is 13 residues. V was clipped by 6 bases and J by 1 base, with 9 bases between them. CDR3 sequence (DNA): TGTGCCAGCAGTTCGCGGACCCAAGAGACCCAGTACTTC. This gives the protein CASSSRTQETQYF.

The chain recombines TRBV4-1 with TRBJ1-3; maybe TRBD1 (5 bases). Trimming removed 1 base from V and 3 bases from J, with 16 bases in between. The germline gives CDR1 MGHRA, CDR2 YSYEKL. CDR3 length equals 17 residues. CDR3 nucleotides: TGCGCCAGCAGCCAAGTACGTTCGGGGGTTGGTGGAAACACCATATATTTT. It yields the protein CASSQVRSGVGGNTIYF.

The chain links TRBV24-1 to TRBJ1-2; D unresolved. This CDR3 spans 16 amino acids. Germline V gene lookup returns CDR1 KGHDR and CDR2 SFDVKD. Trimming removed 5 bases from V and 3 bases from J, with 18 bases in between. CDR3 in amino acids: CATSGGYGLGYYGYTF. In DNA form, the CDR3 reads TGTGCCACCAGTGGGGGTTATGGGTTGGGGTACTATGGCTACACCTTC.

The V and J genes are TRBV9 and TRBJ2-1; 7 nucleotides agree with TRBD1. The CDR3 has 16 residues. Germline V gene sequence: CDR1 SGDLS, CDR2 YYNGEE. Unmatched junction bases numbered 4, after V lost 0 bases and J lost 1 base. DNA of the CDR3: TGTGCCAGCAGCGTAGACCCGACAGGGTCCTACAATGAGCAGTTCTTC. It is translated as CASSVDPTGSYNEQFF.

This sequence joins TRBV6-5 and TRBJ2-7, with a tentative D call TRBD2 (5 bases). The CDR3 has 12 amino acids. Germline assignment: CDR1 MNHEY and CDR2 SVGAGI. Trimming removed 4 bases at V and 6 bases at J, with 10 bases between. CDR3 DNA: TGTGCCAGCAGTTCTACTAGATCCGAGCAGTACTTC. It specifies CASSSTRSEQYF.

This clone came up a few times. V is TRBV27 and J is TRBJ1-2; 8 bases are shared with TRBD1. V was clipped by 5 bases and J by 4 bases; unmatched bases: 6. In germline, CDR1 is MNHEY, CDR2 SMNVEV (reference sequence). The CDR3 sequence is 14 residues long. In DNA, the CDR3 is TGTGCCAGCAGTCCTAGGACAGGGAGCTATGGCTACACCTTC. Protein: CASSPRTGSYGYTF.

The V and J genes are TRBV30 and TRBJ1-5, with TRBD1 matching over 7 bases. Germline V CDR1 and CDR2: GTSNPN, SVGIG (reference sequence). The V segment lost 3 bases and the J segment 6 bases; nucleotides outside the gene matches: 11. This CDR3 spans 15 amino acids. CDR3 region: CAWSGGQARSQPQHF. The CDR3 DNA reads TGTGCCTGGAGCGGAGGACAGGCTCGTAGTCAGCCCCAGCATTTT.

The CDR3, as DNA: TGTGCCAGCAGCTATGCGGGGGCCCTATTGGATGAGCAGTTCTTC. Amino acids: CASSYAGALLDEQFF. J is TRBJ2-1 and V is TRBV9; D possibly corresponds to TRBD2 (7 bases). Looked up from germline, CDR1 is SGDLS and CDR2 is YYNGEE. The CDR3 has 15 amino acids. Trimming removed 4 bases at V and 8 bases at J, with 19 bases between.

This rearrangement joins TRBV2 to TRBJ2-7, with D uncertain. The germline V gene encodes CDR1 SNHLY and CDR2 FYNNEI. V lost 4 bases to trimming and J lost 7 bases, with 5 bases between them. CDR3 length: 10 residues. The CDR3 loop reads CASSVQEQYF. Written as DNA, the CDR3 is TGTGCCAGCAGTGTTCAGGAGCAGTACTTC.

Only a few counts were recorded for this clone. The V call is TRBV19, the J call TRBJ1-1, with D perhaps TRBD1 (6 bases). With 5 bases removed from V and 2 bases from J, the gap between germline ends came to 12 bases. Germline values: CDR1 LNHDA, CDR2 SQIVND (reference sequence). The CDR3 has 14 residues. CDR3: CASSLIGTNTEAFF. The CDR3 DNA reads TGTGCCAGTAGTTTGATAGGGACAAACACTGAAGCTTTCTTT.

This sequence joins TRBV15 and TRBJ1-5; 10 bases map to TRBD1. CDR3 size: 16 residues. Per germline, CDR1 LNHNV and CDR2 YYDKDF (reference sequence). Losses at the gene ends were 2 bases for V and 6 bases for J; bases not matched to a gene: 7. Here the CDR3 DNA reads TGTGCCACCAGCAGACCCCTGACAGGGGGCGGTCAGCCCCAGCATTTT. Translation gives CATSRPLTGGGQPQHF.

This chain uses TRBV6-5 with TRBJ1-5; 8 positions match TRBD1. Germline lookup yields CDR1 MNHEY and CDR2 SVGAGI. V was pared by 7 bases and J by 7 bases, with 12 bases of the junction left unmatched. The CDR3 covers 15 residues. CDR3 residues: CASINPGGVRQPQHF. CDR3 nucleotides: TGTGCCAGCATCAACCCAGGGGGCGTTAGGCAGCCCCAGCATTTT.

This chain links TRBV19 with TRBJ1-4; unclear D gene. V was shortened by 3 bases and J by 16 bases, with 15 bases between the two germline ends. CDR3 size: 12 residues. Germline values: CDR1 LNHDA, CDR2 SQIVND (reference sequence). CDR3 protein: CASSIPAANKFF. Here the CDR3 DNA reads TGTGCCAGTAGTATTCCGGCAGCCAACAAGTTTTTT.

The chain combines TRBV2 with TRBJ1-1; D might be TRBD1 (5 bases). Germline CDR1 is SNHLY and CDR2 is FYNNEI. This CDR3 region has 14 residues. Trimming removed 7 bases at V and 1 base at J, with 13 bases between. The CDR3 protein is CASNHRQTNTEAFF. In DNA, the CDR3 is TGTGCCAGCAATCACAGACAGACGAACACTGAAGCTTTCTTT.

The gene calls are TRBV25-1 and TRBJ1-2, with no clear D. The CDR3 spans 15 residues. Germline lookup yields CDR1 MGHDK and CDR2 SYGVNS. V was pared by 3 bases and J by 4 bases, with 15 bases between. The CDR3 region has the DNA TGTGCCAGCAGTGATCAGACCCCAGGAGGCTATGGCTACACCTTC. Translating it yields CASSDQTPGGYGYTF.

V and J are TRBV5-6 and TRBJ1-1, with D possibly matching TRBD1 (6 bases). This CDR3 region has 14 residues. Germline values: CDR1 SGHDT, CDR2 YYEEEE. Trimming left V 3 bases short and J 8 bases short, with 17 bases between. CDR3 bases: TGTGCCAGCAGCTCTCCGGGGGGCCGGGGCGAAGCTTTCTTT. It specifies CASSSPGGRGEAFF.

The J gene is TRBJ2-4, the V gene TRBV19; perhaps TRBD2 as D (5 bases). The germline CDR1 and CDR2 sequences are LNHDA and SQIVND (reference sequence). CDR3 length: 15 amino acids. Trimming shortened V by 1 base and J by 6 bases, and 13 bases separated the two germline ends. The CDR3 spells CASSIGTTRVNIQYF. CDR3 in DNA: TGTGCCAGTAGTATAGGGACGACGAGGGTAAACATTCAGTACTTC.